This T cell receptor beta chain stems from a study of identical twins. TCRdb re-called the 5' RACE reads with MiXCR, one entry per CDR3 protein. The data contain about 340,000 distinct CDR3 sequences, around 12% of them singletons. The V gene end was trimmed by 2 bases and the J gene end by 0 bases; junction bases not matched to a gene: 1. The CDR3 covers 16 residues. Germline V gene data show CDR1 as SQVTM and CDR2 as ANQGSEA. The table lists this clonotype with a few counts. Antigen unknown. Study-level findings and limits: Whereas memory repertoires showed no such difference, abundant cord blood beta clonotypes carried fewer insertions. Some out-of-frame alpha sequences were shared by twins, and these showed excess low generation probability. Out-of-frame beta sequences exhibited a weaker degree of excess twin sharing.

The same sample was also studied in work on yellow fever vaccine responses in identical twins. That work adds: As reported, the vaccine T cell response of twins seemed partly convergent and partly personalized.

The receptor comes from a woman younger than 30 in good health. Sequenced input: CD8+ T cells sorted from blood. The rearrangement uses TRBV29-1 and TRBJ2-2, with 12 bases identical to TRBD2. The CDR3 here is CSVEWTSGANTGELFF. The CDR3 DNA is TGCAGCGTTGAATGGACTAGCGGGGCGAACACCGGGGAGCTGTTTTTT.